Listed here is a single TCR beta chain. What it binds is unknown. J gave up 0 bases and V 10 bases, and 13 bases lay outside the gene matches. Germline V CDR1 and CDR2: LNHDA, SQIVND (reference sequence). There are 16 residues in the CDR3. This sample stems from a study of cytomegalovirus exposure and HLA in healthy donors. Sequencing was performed with immunoSEQ multiplex PCR; in TCRdb, only in-frame clones are kept and a portion is missing. Of more than 90,000 clones in the sample, approximately 91% are singletons; the top ten hold about 4.2%. Study results and caveats: Three of the chains that were CMV-associated were confirmed in vitro to be specific for CMV antigens. According to the study, around 150 TCR beta chains were cytomegalovirus-associated.

Sequenced: PBMCs. This receptor was obtained from a man aged 18 to 29 in good health and CMV-seropositive. The V and J genes are TRBV19 and TRBJ2-7; 9 positions agree with TRBD2. CDR3 in DNA: TGTGCCACCCACCCGAGCGGGGGGCCGAGCTCCTACGAGCAGTACTTC. This translates into CATHPSGGPSSYEQYF.